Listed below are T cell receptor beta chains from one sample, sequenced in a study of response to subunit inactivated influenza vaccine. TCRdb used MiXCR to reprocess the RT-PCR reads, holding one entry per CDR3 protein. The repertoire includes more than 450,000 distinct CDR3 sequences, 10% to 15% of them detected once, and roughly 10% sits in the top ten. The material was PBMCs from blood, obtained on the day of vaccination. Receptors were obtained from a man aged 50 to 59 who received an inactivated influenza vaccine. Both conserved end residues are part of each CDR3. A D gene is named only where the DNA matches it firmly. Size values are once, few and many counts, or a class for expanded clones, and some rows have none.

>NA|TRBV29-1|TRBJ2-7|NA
CSGQNSYEQYF
TGCAGCGGACAGAACTCCTACGAGCAGTACTTC
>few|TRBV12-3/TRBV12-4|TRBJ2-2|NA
CASTRPGAGTGELFF
TGTGCCAGCACCCGACCGGGGGCGGGCACCGGGGAGCTGTTTTTT
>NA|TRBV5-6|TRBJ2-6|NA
CASSFFRPSGANVLTF
TGTGCCAGCAGCTTCTTTCGACCCTCTGGGGCCAACGTCCTGACTTTC
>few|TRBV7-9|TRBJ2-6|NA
CASSYPGANVLTF
TGTGCCAGCAGCTACCCCGGGGCCAACGTCCTGACTTTC
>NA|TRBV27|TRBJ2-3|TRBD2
CASSFAGGAFPDTQYF
TGTGCCAGCAGTTTTGCGGGGGGCGCTTTCCCAGATACGCAGTATTTT
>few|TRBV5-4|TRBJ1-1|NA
CASSSHQGLNTEAFF
TGTGCCAGCAGCTCTCACCAGGGGCTGAACACTGAAGCTTTCTTT
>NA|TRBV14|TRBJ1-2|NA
CASSSAGRTTIGYTF
TGTGCCAGCAGCTCCGCGGGACGCACCACTATTGGCTACACCTTC
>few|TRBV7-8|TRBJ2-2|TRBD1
CASSPRTGQNTGELFF
TGTGCCAGCAGCCCCCGGACAGGACAAAACACCGGGGAGCTGTTTTTT
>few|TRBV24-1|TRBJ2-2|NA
CATSGGTGELFF
TGTGCCACCAGTGGAGGGACCGGGGAGCTGTTTTTT
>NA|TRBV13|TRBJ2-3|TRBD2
CARSTTSGGYIQTSDTQYF
TGTGCCCGCAGCACGACTAGCGGGGGGTACATACAAACCTCAGATACGCAGTATTTT
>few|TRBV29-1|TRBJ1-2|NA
CSVVRQGDSYYGYTF
TGCAGCGTTGTCCGGCAGGGCGACTCCTACTATGGCTACACCTTC
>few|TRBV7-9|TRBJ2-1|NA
CASSKSGDNEQFF
TGTGCCAGCAGCAAATCAGGTGACAATGAGCAGTTCTTC
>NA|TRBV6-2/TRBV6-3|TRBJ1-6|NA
CASSSGTPWTLHF
TGTGCCAGCAGTTCCGGGACACCGTGGACCCTCCACTTT
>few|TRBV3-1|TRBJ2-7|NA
CASSQDRRRVEQYF
TGTGCCAGCAGCCAAGACCGCCGCCGGGTAGAGCAGTACTTC
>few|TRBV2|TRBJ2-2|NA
CASSQVHTGELFF
TGTGCCAGCAGTCAGGTTCACACCGGGGAGCTGTTTTTT
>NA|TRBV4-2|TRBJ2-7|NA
CASSQDLGPYYEQYF
TGTGCCAGCAGCCAAGACTTGGGGCCTTACTACGAGCAGTACTTC
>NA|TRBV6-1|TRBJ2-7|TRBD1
CASSETGTLYEQYF
TGTGCCAGCAGTGAGACAGGGACCCTCTACGAGCAGTACTTC
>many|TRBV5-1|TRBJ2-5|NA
CASSPWRTGETQYF
TGCGCCAGCAGCCCCTGGAGGACTGGAGAGACCCAGTACTTC
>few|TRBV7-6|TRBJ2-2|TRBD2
CASSLGREYHRELFF
TGTGCCAGCAGCTTAGGGCGGGAGTACCACCGGGAGCTGTTTTTT
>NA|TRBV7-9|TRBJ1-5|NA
CASSTEDGNQPQHF
TGTGCCAGCAGCACCGAGGACGGGAATCAGCCCCAGCATTTT
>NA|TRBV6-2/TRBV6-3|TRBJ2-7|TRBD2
CASRRIRASGGETYEQYF
TGTGCCAGCAGGAGAATTCGGGCTAGCGGGGGTGAGACCTACGAGCAGTACTTC
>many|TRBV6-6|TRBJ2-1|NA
CASNEDIPNEQFF
TGTGCCAGCAACGAGGACATCCCCAATGAGCAGTTCTTC
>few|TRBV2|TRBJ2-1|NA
CASMGVTAYNEQFF
TGTGCCAGCATGGGCGTGACAGCCTACAATGAGCAGTTCTTC
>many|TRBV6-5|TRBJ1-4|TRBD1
CASSYQGQGNEKLFF
TGTGCCAGCAGTTACCAGGGACAGGGGAATGAAAAACTGTTTTTT
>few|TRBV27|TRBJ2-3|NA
CASSKGDTQYF
TGTGCCAGCTCAAAAGGGGATACGCAGTATTTT
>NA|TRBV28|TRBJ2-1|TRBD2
CASSLRSGGANEQFF
TGTGCCAGCAGTTTACGTAGCGGGGGGGCAAATGAGCAGTTCTTC
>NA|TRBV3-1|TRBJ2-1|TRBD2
CASSLGLAGGVDEQFF
TGTGCCAGCAGCCTGGGACTAGCGGGGGGTGTAGATGAGCAGTTCTTC
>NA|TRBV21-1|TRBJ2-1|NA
CASRRKLDFNEQFF
TGTGCCAGCAGACGCAAACTAGACTTCAATGAGCAGTTCTTC
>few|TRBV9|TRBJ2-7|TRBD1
CASSIGQDYEQYF
TGTGCCAGCAGCATAGGACAGGACTACGAGCAGTACTTC
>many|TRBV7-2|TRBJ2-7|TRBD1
CASSSRDSSYEQYF
TGTGCCAGCAGCTCCCGGGACAGCTCCTACGAGCAGTACTTC
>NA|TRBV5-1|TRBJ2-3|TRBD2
CASSLDGRGDTQYF
TGCGCCAGCAGCTTGGATGGGAGGGGAGATACGCAGTATTTT
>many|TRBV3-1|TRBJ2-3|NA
CASSQGPGPGSDTQYF
TGTGCCAGCAGCCAGGGACCGGGCCCCGGCTCAGATACGCAGTATTTT
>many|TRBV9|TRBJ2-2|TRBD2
CASSPSRWTSGGAGELFF
TGTGCCAGCAGCCCTTCACGATGGACTAGCGGGGGGGCCGGGGAGCTGTTTTTT
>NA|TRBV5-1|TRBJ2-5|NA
CASSLYAETQYF
TGCGCCAGCAGCTTGTACGCTGAGACCCAGTACTTC
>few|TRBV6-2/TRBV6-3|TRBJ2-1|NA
CASSYYRVHSYNEQFF
TGTGCCAGCAGTTACTATAGGGTCCACTCCTACAATGAGCAGTTCTTC
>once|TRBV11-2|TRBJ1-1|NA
CASSLDRLPHTEAFF
TGTGCCAGCAGCTTAGATCGGCTCCCACACACTGAAGCTTTCTTT
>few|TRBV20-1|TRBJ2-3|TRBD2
CSARDPLEAGVKDTQYF
TGCAGTGCTAGAGATCCTTTAGAAGCGGGAGTGAAGGATACGCAGTATTTT
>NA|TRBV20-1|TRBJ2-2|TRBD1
CSASRTGDPRTGELFF
TGCAGTGCTAGTCGGACAGGGGACCCAAGGACCGGGGAGCTGTTTTTT
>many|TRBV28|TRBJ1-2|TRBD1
CASSSGTGRGGYTF
TGTGCCAGCAGTTCAGGGACAGGGAGGGGAGGCTACACCTTC
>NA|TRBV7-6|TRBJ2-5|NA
CASSLTRTDQETQYF
TGTGCCAGCAGCCTCACAAGGACAGATCAAGAGACCCAGTACTTC
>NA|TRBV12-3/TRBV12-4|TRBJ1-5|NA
CASSLTGGESNQPQHF
TGTGCCAGCAGCCTGACAGGAGGCGAGAGCAATCAGCCCCAGCATTTT
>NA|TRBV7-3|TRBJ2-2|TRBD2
CASSPTSTSGSTGELFF
TGTGCCAGCAGTCCCACTAGCACTAGCGGGAGCACCGGGGAGCTGTTTTTT
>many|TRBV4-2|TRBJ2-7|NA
CASSQDVAYEQYF
TGTGCCAGCAGCCAAGACGTAGCCTACGAGCAGTACTTC